These 16 T cell receptor beta chains came from one sample sequenced in a study of shared clonotypes between healthy human individuals (dated by TCRdb to the early 2020s). The library relied on the immunoSEQ multiplex PCR assay. Entries here come from immuneACCESS through TCRdb and include only in-frame sequences with V and J called. Some clones fail to appear in such tables; in the studies checked, an unresolved V gene covers under half of the shortfall, and the cause of the remainder is unknown. Recorded for this sample are about 690,000 clones; around 90% of them occurred a single time. Approximately 35% of the sample comes from the top ten. Sequencing was carried out using memory CD8+ T cells from PBMCs. Sample cell subset or site, as interpreted from the label and publication: CD45RO+ cells pooled with CCR7-negative TemRA cells. The receptors come from a man aged 18 to 29 in good health. Some clones in this sample may be carry-over from other donors' samples.

The chain couples TRBV7-9 to TRBJ2-7, with no clear D. Germline CDR1 is SEHNR and CDR2 is FQNEAQ (reference sequence). The CDR3 has 12 residues. Trimming removed 3 bases from V and 3 bases from J, with 6 bases in between. The CDR3 bases are TGTGCCAGCAGCTTCGGTCTCTACGAGCAGTACTTC. Protein: CASSFGLYEQYF.

The chain is built from TRBV2 and TRBJ2-2; D may be TRBD2 (7 bases). The CDR3 covers 14 residues. Trimming cost V 7 bases and J 2 bases, with 11 bases left between them. CDR1 and CDR2 (germline): SNHLY, FYNNEI. The CDR3 bases are TGTGCCAGCATGGGGGGGCCCAACACCGGGGAGCTGTTTTTT. Translating it yields CASMGGPNTGELFF.

This clone occurred once. The limits of the CDR3 on the DNA are not certain, so only TCRdb's listed CDR3 is given. The V and J genes are TRBV2 and TRBJ2-1; TRBD1, the table's D call, lacks a check against the DNA. Germline CDR1 reads SNHLY; CDR2 reads FYNNEI. The CDR3 is 13 residues long, ends included. The CDR3 reads CASSSGQGNEQFF.

This chain uses TRBV7-8 with TRBJ2-7, with 7 bases that match TRBD1. Losses at the gene ends were 5 bases for V and 5 bases for J; bases not matched to a gene: 15. Germline V gene lookup returns CDR1 SGHVS and CDR2 FQNEAQ. The CDR3 covers 16 residues. DNA for the CDR3: TGTGCCAGCAGCCCCGAAGTTCGAGGGGGCTACCACGAGCAGTACTTC. Its translation: CASSPEVRGGYHEQYF.

This chain's CDR3 is CASSFLTGLNTGELFF. CDR3 bases: TGTGCCAGCAGTTTTTTGACAGGGCTGAACACCGGGGAGCTGTTTTTT. The V gene is TRBV28, the J gene TRBJ2-2; 7 nucleotides agree with TRBD1. Germline V CDR1 and CDR2: MDHEN, SYDVKM. The V gene end was trimmed by 3 bases and the J gene end by 1 base; junction bases not matched to a gene: 5. The CDR3 covers 16 residues.

This clone has just a few counts. This chain connects TRBV5-1 to TRBJ2-1; D ambiguous. CDR1 and CDR2 from the germline V gene are SGHRS and YFSETQ. The CDR3 has 14 amino acids. V lost 4 bases and J 0 bases, leaving 8 bases between the germline ends. The CDR3 region is CASSGRDSYNEQFF. The CDR3 DNA reads as TGCGCCAGCAGCGGTAGAGACTCCTACAATGAGCAGTTCTTC.

In its sample, this clone was seen a few times. J is TRBJ2-2 and V is TRBV28; 11 bases are shared with TRBD2. The CDR3 sequence is 18 residues long. After removal of 3 bases from V and 3 bases from J, the junction contained 9 bases not matched to a gene. Germline lookup yields CDR1 MDHEN and CDR2 SYDVKM. CDR3 nucleotides: TGTGCCAGCAGTTTCCAAACTAGCGGGAGAGTGGACACCGGGGAGCTGTTTTTT. It yields the protein CASSFQTSGRVDTGELFF.

This chain joins TRBV14 and TRBJ2-1; TRBD2 aligns across 11 bases. The germline CDR1 and CDR2 sequences are SGHDN and FVKESK. V was clipped by 1 base and J by 2 bases; unmatched bases: 1. The CDR3 is 16 amino acids. Here the CDR3 DNA reads TGTGCCAGCAGCCAAGTAGCGGGAGGGGCCTACAATGAGCAGTTCTTC. This sequence encodes CASSQVAGGAYNEQFF.

The chain joins TRBV4-2 to TRBJ2-5; 7 bases are a match to TRBD1. The V segment lost 4 bases and the J segment 1 base; nucleotides outside the gene matches: 18. From germline, CDR1 is LGHNA and CDR2 YNFKEQ. The CDR3 extends over 19 amino acids. The DNA of the CDR3 is TGTGCCAGCAGCCGCATGCCAACCCCCGGGACAGATATCCAAGAGACCCAGTACTTC. Translating it yields CASSRMPTPGTDIQETQYF.

V usage is TRBV6-4 and J usage is TRBJ2-1, with D perhaps given as TRBD1 or TRBD2 (5 bases each). V was pared by 3 bases and J by 7 bases, with 13 bases between. The CDR3 loop spans 14 amino acids. Germline CDR1 MRHNA, CDR2 SNTAGT. CDR3: CASSEGTSSNEQFF. CDR3 DNA: TGTGCCAGCAGTGAAGGGACCAGCTCGAATGAGCAGTTCTTC.

This clone has more than one count but fewer than ten. The V call is TRBV5-6, the J call TRBJ2-6; 7 nucleotides line up with TRBD2. Germline V gene lookup returns CDR1 SGHDT and CDR2 YYEEEE. The CDR3 runs 15 residues. Trimming at V came to 6 bases and at J to 2 bases, leaving 5 bases not matched to a gene. The CDR3 protein is CASKGRGTGANVLTF. Written as DNA, the CDR3 is TGTGCCAGCAAAGGGAGGGGCACTGGGGCCAACGTCCTGACTTTC.

This sequence joins TRBV14 and TRBJ2-6, with D perhaps given as TRBD1 or TRBD2 (5 bases each). V shed 6 bases and J shed 1 base, with 16 bases lying between them. Germline V gene sequence: CDR1 SGHDN, CDR2 FVKESK. The CDR3 spans 17 residues. This CDR3 reads CASSRDGALSGANVLTF. DNA of the CDR3: TGTGCCAGCAGTCGGGACGGAGCCTTATCTGGGGCCAACGTCCTGACTTTC.

The chain recombines TRBV9 with TRBJ2-1; 13 bases map to TRBD2. The CDR3 sequence is 16 residues long. Germline trimming cut 3 bases from V and 8 bases from J; bases unmatched to any gene: 8. Germline assignment: CDR1 SGDLS and CDR2 YYNGEE. CDR3: CASSAPGLAGMDEQFF. CDR3 in DNA: TGTGCCAGCAGCGCTCCGGGACTAGCGGGAATGGATGAGCAGTTCTTC.

The V and J genes are TRBV7-9 and TRBJ2-7; 13 bases line up with TRBD2. The CDR3 sequence is 17 residues long. CDR1 SEHNR and CDR2 FQNEAQ come from the germline V gene (reference sequence). Trimming took 3 bases from V and 0 from J; bases not matched to a gene: 5. The chain's CDR3 is CASSFGTSGASSYEQYF. CDR3 sequence (DNA): TGTGCCAGCAGCTTCGGGACTAGCGGGGCCAGCTCCTACGAGCAGTACTTC.

The chain employs TRBV19 and TRBJ2-7; the match to TRBD2 covers 7 bases. V trimming: 4 bases; J trimming: 1 base; junction bases outside the gene matches: 4. The length of the CDR3 is 14 residues. The germline V gene has CDR1 LNHDA and CDR2 SQIVND (reference sequence). The CDR3 nucleotides are TGTGCCAGTAGTACTCGGGAGGTATCCTACGAGCAGTACTTC. Amino acid sequence: CASSTREVSYEQYF.

V is TRBV10-3 and J is TRBJ1-5; no clear D gene. This CDR3 is 13 amino acids long. Germline assignment: CDR1 ENHRY and CDR2 SYGVKD. V lost 7 bases, J lost 5 bases, and 12 bases lay in between. The CDR3 bases are TGTGCCATCAAGGACGACCCAGATCAGCCCCAGCATTTT. Translating it yields CAIKDDPDQPQHF.